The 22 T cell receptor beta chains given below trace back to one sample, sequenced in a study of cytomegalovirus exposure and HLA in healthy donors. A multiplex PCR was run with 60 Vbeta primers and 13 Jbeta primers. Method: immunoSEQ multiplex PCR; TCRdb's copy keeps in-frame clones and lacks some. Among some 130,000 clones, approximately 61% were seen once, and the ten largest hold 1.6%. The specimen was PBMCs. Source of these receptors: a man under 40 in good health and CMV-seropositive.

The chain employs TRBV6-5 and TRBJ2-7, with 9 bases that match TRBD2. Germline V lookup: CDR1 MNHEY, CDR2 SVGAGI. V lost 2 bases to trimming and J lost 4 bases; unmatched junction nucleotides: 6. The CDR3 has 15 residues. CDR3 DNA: TGTGCCAGCAGTTACGTGGCGGGAGGGGAGTACGAGCAGTACTTC. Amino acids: CASSYVAGGEYEQYF.

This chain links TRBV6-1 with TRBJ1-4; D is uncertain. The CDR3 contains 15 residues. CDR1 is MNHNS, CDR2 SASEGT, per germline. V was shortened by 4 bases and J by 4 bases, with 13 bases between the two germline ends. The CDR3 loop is CASSVTLELNEKLFF. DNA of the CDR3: TGTGCCAGCAGTGTAACTCTCGAGCTTAATGAAAAACTGTTTTTT.

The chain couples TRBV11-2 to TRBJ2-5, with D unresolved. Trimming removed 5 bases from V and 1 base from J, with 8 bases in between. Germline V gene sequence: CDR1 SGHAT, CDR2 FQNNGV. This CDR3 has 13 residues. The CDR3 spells CASSQNSQETQYF. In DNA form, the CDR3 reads TGTGCCAGCAGCCAGAATTCCCAAGAGACCCAGTACTTC.

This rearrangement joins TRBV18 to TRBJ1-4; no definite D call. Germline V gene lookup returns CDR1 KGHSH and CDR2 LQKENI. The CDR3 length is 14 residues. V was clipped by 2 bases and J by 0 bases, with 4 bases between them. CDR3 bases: TGTGCCAGCTCACCAGTAGCAACTAATGAAAAACTGTTTTTT. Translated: CASSPVATNEKLFF. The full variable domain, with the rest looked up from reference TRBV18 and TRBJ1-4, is NAGVMQNPRHLVRRRGQEARLRCSPMKGHSHVYWYRQLPEEGLKFMVYLQKENIIDESGMPKERFSAEFPKEGPSILRIQQVVRGDSAAYFCASSPVATNEKLFFGSGTQLSVL.

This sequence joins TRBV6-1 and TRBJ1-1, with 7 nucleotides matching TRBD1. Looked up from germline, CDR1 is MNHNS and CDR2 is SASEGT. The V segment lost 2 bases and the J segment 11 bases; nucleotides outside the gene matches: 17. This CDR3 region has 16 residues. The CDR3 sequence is CASSESGGSRGRRAFF. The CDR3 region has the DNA TGTGCCAGCAGTGAATCCGGTGGATCCAGGGGGAGGAGGGCTTTCTTT.

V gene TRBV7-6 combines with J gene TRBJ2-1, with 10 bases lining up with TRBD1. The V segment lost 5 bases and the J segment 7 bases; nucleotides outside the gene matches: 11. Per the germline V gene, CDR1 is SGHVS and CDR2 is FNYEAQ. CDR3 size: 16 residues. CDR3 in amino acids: CASSRKDRGGVNEQFF. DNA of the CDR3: TGTGCCAGCAGCCGCAAGGACAGGGGGGGGGTAAATGAGCAGTTCTTC.

CDR3 amino acids: CASSPSGTSARRKYF. The DNA for the CDR3 is TGTGCCAGCAGCCCCTCCGGGACTAGCGCCCGGAGGAAGTACTTC. V is TRBV6-5 and J is TRBJ2-7, with TRBD2 matching 10 bases. V shed 6 bases, J shed 11 bases, and the junction held 16 bases outside the gene matches. The CDR3 runs to 15 residues. Germline V gene sequence: CDR1 MNHEY, CDR2 SVGAGI.

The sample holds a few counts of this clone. The CDR3 DNA is TGCAGCGTTACGGTAACGGGGACCGGGGAGCTGTTTTTT. It is translated as CSVTVTGTGELFF. The chain is built from TRBV29-1 and TRBJ2-2, with a tentative D call TRBD2 (5 bases). Trimming took 5 bases from V and 5 from J, leaving 12 bases between them. The CDR3 has 13 residues. Germline V gene sequence: CDR1 SQVTM, CDR2 ANQGSEA.

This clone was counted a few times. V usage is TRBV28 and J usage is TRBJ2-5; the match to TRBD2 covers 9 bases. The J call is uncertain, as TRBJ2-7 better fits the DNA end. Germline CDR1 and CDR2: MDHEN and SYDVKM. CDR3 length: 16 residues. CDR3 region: CASSSLAGIISSEQYF. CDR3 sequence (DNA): TGTGCCAGCAGTTCCCTAGCGGGGATTATATCGAGCGAGCAGTACTTC.

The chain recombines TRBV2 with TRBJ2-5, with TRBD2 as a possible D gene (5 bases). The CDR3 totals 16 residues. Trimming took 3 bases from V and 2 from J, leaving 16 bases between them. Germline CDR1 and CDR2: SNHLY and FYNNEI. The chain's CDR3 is CASSDPMDSLQETQYF. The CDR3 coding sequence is TGTGCCAGCAGTGACCCAATGGACTCGCTGCAAGAGACCCAGTACTTC.

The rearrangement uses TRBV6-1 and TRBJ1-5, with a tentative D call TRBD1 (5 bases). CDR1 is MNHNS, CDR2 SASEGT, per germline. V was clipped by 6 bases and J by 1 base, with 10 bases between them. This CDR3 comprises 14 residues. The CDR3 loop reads CASSNRQSNQPQHF. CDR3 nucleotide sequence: TGTGCCAGCAGCAACCGACAGAGCAATCAGCCCCAGCATTTT.

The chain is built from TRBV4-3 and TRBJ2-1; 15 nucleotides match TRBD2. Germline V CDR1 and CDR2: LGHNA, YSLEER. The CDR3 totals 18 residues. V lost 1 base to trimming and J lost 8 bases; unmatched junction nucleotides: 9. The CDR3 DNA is TGCGCCAGCAGCCAAGGCGGGAACGGACTAGCGGGAGGGCATGAGCAGTTCTTC. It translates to CASSQGGNGLAGGHEQFF.

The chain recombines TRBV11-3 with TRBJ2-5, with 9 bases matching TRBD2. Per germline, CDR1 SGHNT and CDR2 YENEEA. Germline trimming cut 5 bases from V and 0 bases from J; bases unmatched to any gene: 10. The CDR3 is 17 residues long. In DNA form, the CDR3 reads TGTGCCAGCAGCCCCGGGGCCGGGACTAGCAACCAAGAGACCCAGTACTTC. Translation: CASSPGAGTSNQETQYF.

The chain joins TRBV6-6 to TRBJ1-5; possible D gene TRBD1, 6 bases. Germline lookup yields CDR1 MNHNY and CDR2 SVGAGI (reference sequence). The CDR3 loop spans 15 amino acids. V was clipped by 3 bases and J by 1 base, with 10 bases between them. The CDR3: CASSYQGPSNQPQHF. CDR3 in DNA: TGTGCCAGCAGTTATCAGGGGCCCAGCAATCAGCCCCAGCATTTT.

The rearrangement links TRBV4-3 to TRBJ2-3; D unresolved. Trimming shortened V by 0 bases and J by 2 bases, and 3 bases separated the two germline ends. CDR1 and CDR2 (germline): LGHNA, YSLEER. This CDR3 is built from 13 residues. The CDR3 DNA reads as TGCGCCAGCAGCCAAGAACTCACAGATACGCAGTATTTT. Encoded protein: CASSQELTDTQYF.

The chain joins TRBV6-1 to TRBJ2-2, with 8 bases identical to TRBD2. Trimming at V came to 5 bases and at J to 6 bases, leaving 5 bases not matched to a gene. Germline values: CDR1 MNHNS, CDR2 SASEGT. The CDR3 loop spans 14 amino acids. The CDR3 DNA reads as TGTGCCAGCAGTCGACTAGCGCGGGCCGGGGAGCTGTTTTTT. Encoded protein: CASSRLARAGELFF.

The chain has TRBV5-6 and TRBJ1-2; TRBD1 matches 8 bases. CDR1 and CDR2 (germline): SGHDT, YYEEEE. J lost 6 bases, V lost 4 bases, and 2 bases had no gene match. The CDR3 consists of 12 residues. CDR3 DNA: TGTGCCAGCAGCCGGGACAGGAATGGCTACACCTTC. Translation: CASSRDRNGYTF. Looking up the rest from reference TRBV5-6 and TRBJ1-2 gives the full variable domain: DAGVTQSPTHLIKTRGQQVTLRCSPKSGHDTVSWYQQALGQGPQFIFQYYEEEERQRGNFPDRFSGHQFPNYSSELNVNALLLGDSALYLCASSRDRNGYTFGSGTRLTVV.

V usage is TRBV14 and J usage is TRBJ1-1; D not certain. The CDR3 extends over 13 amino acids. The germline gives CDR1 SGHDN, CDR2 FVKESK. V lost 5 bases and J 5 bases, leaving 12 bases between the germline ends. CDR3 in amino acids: CASSANWATEAFF. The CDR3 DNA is TGTGCCAGCAGCGCAAATTGGGCTACTGAAGCTTTCTTT.

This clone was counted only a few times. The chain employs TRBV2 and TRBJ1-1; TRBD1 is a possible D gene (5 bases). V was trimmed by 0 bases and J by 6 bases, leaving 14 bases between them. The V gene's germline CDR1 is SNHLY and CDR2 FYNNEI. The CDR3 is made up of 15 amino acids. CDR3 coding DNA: TGTGCCAGCAGTGAAGCCTGGGGCAGGGCCTCTGAAGCTTTCTTT. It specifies CASSEAWGRASEAFF. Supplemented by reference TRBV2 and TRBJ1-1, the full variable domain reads EPEVTQTPSHQVTQMGQEVILRCVPISNHLYFYWYRQILGQKVEFLVSFYNNEISEKSEIFDDQFSVERPDGSNFTLKIRSTKLEDSAMYFCASSEAWGRASEAFFGQGTRLTVV.

The CDR3 protein is CASSFPGDQETQYF. DNA of the CDR3: TGTGCCAGCAGCTTTCCAGGGGACCAAGAGACCCAGTACTTC. The chain carries TRBV5-6 and TRBJ2-5, with a tentative D call TRBD1 (6 bases). The CDR3 is made up of 14 amino acids. V dropped 2 bases and J dropped 0 bases, with 8 bases sitting between them. Germline values: CDR1 SGHDT, CDR2 YYEEEE. Full variable domain (rest looked up from reference TRBV5-6 and TRBJ2-5): DAGVTQSPTHLIKTRGQQVTLRCSPKSGHDTVSWYQQALGQGPQFIFQYYEEEERQRGNFPDRFSGHQFPNYSSELNVNALLLGDSALYLCASSFPGDQETQYFGPGTRLLVL.

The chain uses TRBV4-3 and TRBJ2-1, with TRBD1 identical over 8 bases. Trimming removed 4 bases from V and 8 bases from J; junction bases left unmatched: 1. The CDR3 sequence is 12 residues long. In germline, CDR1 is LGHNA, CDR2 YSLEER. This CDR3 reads CASSLQGDEQFF. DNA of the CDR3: TGCGCCAGCAGCCTACAGGGGGATGAGCAGTTCTTC.

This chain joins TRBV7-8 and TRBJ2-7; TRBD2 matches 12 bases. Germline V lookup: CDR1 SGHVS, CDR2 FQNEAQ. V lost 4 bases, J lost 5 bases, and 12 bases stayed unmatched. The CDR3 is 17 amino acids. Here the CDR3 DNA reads TGTGCCAGCAGCTCTAAGACTAGCGGGAGCAGGGGTCACGAGCAGTACTTC. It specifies CASSSKTSGSRGHEQYF.